These 5 T cell receptor beta chains share one sample of origin, sequenced in a study of cytomegalovirus exposure and HLA in healthy donors. PCR was performed using 60 Vbeta and 13 Jbeta primers. The table came from immunoSEQ multiplex PCR; TCRdb's copy has only in-frame clones and leaves some out. The profile shows some 99,000 clones, under 80% of them singletons. The source material was PBMCs. The receptors derive from a male donor in good health and CMV-seronegative.

The chain combines TRBV11-2 with TRBJ2-7, with 10 bases matching TRBD1. There are 14 residues in the CDR3. The V gene end was trimmed by 5 bases and the J gene end by 1 base; junction bases not matched to a gene: 2. Germline V gene lookup returns CDR1 SGHAT and CDR2 FQNNGV. CDR3 nucleotide sequence: TGTGCCAGCAGCCGGGACAGGGGATCCTACGAGCAGTACTTC. Translation: CASSRDRGSYEQYF.

The chain recombines TRBV28 with TRBJ2-7; a possible D gene is TRBD1 (6 bases). The V gene's germline CDR1 is MDHEN and CDR2 SYDVKM. The length of the CDR3 is 16 residues. V gave up 1 base and J gave up 0 bases, with 13 bases separating them. The CDR3 nucleotides read TGTGCCAGCAGTTTATTTCTTGGGACACCCTCCTACGAGCAGTACTTC. Translating it yields CASSLFLGTPSYEQYF.

V gene TRBV7-5 combines with J gene TRBJ2-7; TRBD1 reflects the table's D call only, with no check against the DNA. TRBV7-5 is noted as a pseudogene. This CDR3 has 14 residues. The CDR3 loop is CARSLGQGPYEQYF. In nucleotides, the CDR3 is TGTGCCAGAAGCTTAGGGCAGGGCCCCTACGAGCAGTACTTC.

The chain joins TRBV11-2 to TRBJ1-3, with D possibly matching TRBD1 (5 bases). The CDR3 runs 14 residues. V lost 6 bases and J lost 8, with 17 bases in between. Germline V gene sequence: CDR1 SGHAT, CDR2 FQNNGV. The CDR3 here is CASRLSGSSDTIYF. The CDR3 region has the DNA TGTGCCAGCAGGCTCTCAGGGTCTTCAGACACCATATATTTT.

The DNA of the CDR3 is TGCAGCGTCACTGGAGGAGGGGTCGGGACTGAAGCTTTCTTT. This codes for CSVTGGGVGTEAFF. The chain joins TRBV29-1 to TRBJ1-1; D is possibly TRBD1 (5 bases). Trimming pared 6 bases from V and 5 bases from J, leaving 19 bases between. CDR1 is SQVTM, CDR2 ANQGSEA, per germline. The CDR3 contains 14 residues.